What follows are 17 T cell receptor beta chains derived from one specimen sequenced in a study of blood T cell repertoires in COVID-19. TCRdb's table, derived via immunoSEQ multiplex PCR, lists solely in-frame clones and lacks some. The sample yields about 54,000 clones, approximately 78% seen once. Material: peripheral blood. The source is a human donor in a cohort sampled during active or convalescent COVID-19.

This clone has a single count. This chain links TRBV5-1 with TRBJ1-3; D is uncertain. Germline CDR1 reads SGHRS; CDR2 reads YFSETQ. This CDR3 has 16 residues. Trimming removed 5 bases from V and 3 bases from J, with 18 bases in between. The CDR3 coding sequence is TGCGCCAGCAGAGAGGCAGCCCCGAGTCATGGAAACACCATATATTTT. This sequence encodes CASREAAPSHGNTIYF.

This chain links TRBV4-2 with TRBJ2-1; TRBD2 matches 10 bases. Germline V gene lookup returns CDR1 LGHNA and CDR2 YNFKEQ. The V segment lost 4 bases and the J segment 5 bases; nucleotides outside the gene matches: 8. CDR3 size: 16 residues. The CDR3 bases are TGTGCCAGCAGCCCCTTCGTAGCGGGGGGCAACAATGAGCAGTTCTTC. Amino acid sequence: CASSPFVAGGNNEQFF.

This sequence joins TRBV4-1 and TRBJ1-6; the match to TRBD1 covers 8 bases. The germline V gene encodes CDR1 MGHRA and CDR2 YSYEKL. After removal of 0 bases from V and 7 bases from J, the junction contained 2 bases not matched to a gene. CDR3 size: 15 residues. The CDR3 protein is CASSQEGQGNSPLHF. The DNA of the CDR3 is TGCGCCAGCAGCCAAGAAGGACAGGGAAATTCACCCCTCCACTTT.

V usage is TRBV5-6 and J usage is TRBJ2-6; D is ambiguous. Deletions cut 3 bases from V and 0 bases from J, with 4 bases between. The CDR3 contains 14 residues. Germline values: CDR1 SGHDT, CDR2 YYEEEE. The CDR3 DNA is TGTGCCAGCAGCTCGTTCTCTGGGGCCAACGTCCTGACTTTC. The encoded protein is CASSSFSGANVLTF. The entire variable domain, with the rest obtained from reference TRBV5-6 and TRBJ2-6, is as follows: DAGVTQSPTHLIKTRGQQVTLRCSPKSGHDTVSWYQQALGQGPQFIFQYYEEEERQRGNFPDRFSGHQFPNYSSELNVNALLLGDSALYLCASSSFSGANVLTFGAGSRLTVL.

This chain links TRBV23-1 with TRBJ2-3, with TRBD2 as a possible D gene (5 bases). TRBV23-1 is given ORF status, its function remaining uncertain. V lost 3 bases, J lost 1 base, and 23 bases lay in between. CDR3 size: 19 residues. The CDR3 DNA reads TGCGCCAGCAGTCATTGGGAGACTCCGGGATCTAAACGCACAGATACGCAGTATTTT. This sequence encodes CASSHWETPGSKRTDTQYF.

The rearrangement uses TRBV6-2 or TRBV6-3 and TRBJ2-1; no clear D. The V gene lost 4 bases and the J gene lost 9 bases, with 16 bases spanning the gap. This CDR3 comprises 14 residues. The germline gives CDR1 MNHEY, CDR2 SVGEGT. The CDR3 spells CASSSPEPPGEQFF. The CDR3 region has the DNA TGTGCCAGCAGTTCCCCCGAACCCCCGGGTGAGCAGTTCTTC.

The V and J genes are TRBV11-2 and TRBJ1-1; tentative D call: TRBD1 (5 bases). This CDR3 comprises 14 residues. In germline, CDR1 is SGHAT, CDR2 FQNNGV. Trimming took 7 bases from V and 11 from J, leaving 23 bases between them. CDR3 amino acids: CASTLKTEGRRAFF. In DNA form, the CDR3 reads TGTGCCAGCACCCTTAAAACGGAGGGGAGGAGGGCTTTCTTT.

The V call is TRBV7-2, the J call TRBJ1-2, with D possibly TRBD1 on 5 matching bases. Germline V gene sequence: CDR1 SGHTA, CDR2 FQGNSA. V was clipped by 6 bases and J by 8 bases, with 10 bases between them. The length of the CDR3 is 11 residues. The CDR3 spells CASRQVGGYTF. The CDR3 nucleotides read TGTGCCAGCAGACAGGTGGGCGGCTACACCTTC.

The rearrangement uses TRBV5-5 and TRBJ1-5; D remains ambiguous. The CDR3 is 15 residues long. V was shortened by 8 bases and J by 4 bases, with 19 bases between the two germline ends. CDR1 and CDR2 (germline): SGHKS, YYEKEE (reference sequence). The CDR3 nucleotides are TGTGCCAGTACGAGGGAGGCCTTGGGAAATCAGCCCCAGCATTTT. As protein: CASTREALGNQPQHF.

This sequence joins TRBV7-9 and TRBJ1-2; D call uncertain. Trimming left V 3 bases short and J 4 bases short, with 9 bases between. CDR1 and CDR2 from the germline V gene are SEHNR and FQNEAQ (reference sequence). This CDR3 is built from 13 residues. CDR3 sequence reads: CASSFSRIYGYTF. The CDR3 DNA sequence: TGTGCCAGCAGCTTCTCGAGGATCTATGGCTACACCTTC.

This clone was detected only once. This sequence joins TRBV6-5 and TRBJ2-5, with TRBD2 matching over 7 bases. V lost 3 bases and J lost 5; bases outside the gene matches: 12. Germline CDR1 MNHEY, CDR2 SVGAGI. CDR3 size: 16 residues. CDR3 loop: CASSYSPSGASETQYF. CDR3 nucleotide sequence: TGTGCCAGCAGTTATTCACCCAGCGGGGCGTCGGAGACCCAGTACTTC.

The chain carries TRBV6-2 or TRBV6-3 and TRBJ2-1; TRBD1 matches at 7 bases. Germline V gene sequence: CDR1 MNHEY, CDR2 SVGEGT. V was clipped by 5 bases and J by 6 bases; unmatched bases: 7. The CDR3 is 14 amino acids. DNA for the CDR3: TGTGCCAGCAGTGACCGGGACAGATCCAATGAGCAGTTCTTC. As protein: CASSDRDRSNEQFF.

The chain is built from TRBV7-9 and TRBJ2-1; weak D call: TRBD1 (5 bases). CDR3 length: 13 residues. The V gene's germline CDR1 is SEHNR and CDR2 FQNEAQ (reference sequence). V lost 0 bases, J lost 9 bases, and 9 bases lay in between. The DNA for the CDR3 is TGTGCCAGCAGCTTAGCAACAGGACCTGAGCAGTTCTTC. Residues: CASSLATGPEQFF.

The V and J genes are TRBV18 and TRBJ1-6, with unresolved D. Trimming removed 6 bases from V and 4 bases from J, with 19 bases in between. CDR3 length: 17 amino acids. The germline V gene encodes CDR1 KGHSH and CDR2 LQKENI. For the CDR3, the DNA is TGTGCCAGCTCCCTCTCTGGGCAGAACCGATATAATTCACCCCTCCACTTT. This gives the protein CASSLSGQNRYNSPLHF. Supplemented by reference TRBV18 and TRBJ1-6, the full variable domain reads NAGVMQNPRHLVRRRGQEARLRCSPMKGHSHVYWYRQLPEEGLKFMVYLQKENIIDESGMPKERFSAEFPKEGPSILRIQQVVRGDSAAYFCASSLSGQNRYNSPLHFGNGTRLTVT.

This clone was observed once. The chain combines TRBV9 with TRBJ1-2; the D gene is possibly TRBD1 (6 bases). CDR3 length: 17 residues. The germline CDR1 and CDR2 sequences are SGDLS and YYNGEE. V lost 3 bases to trimming and J lost 4 bases, with 22 bases between them. CDR3 residues: CASSDGRTEGHIYGYTF. CDR3 in DNA: TGTGCCAGCAGCGATGGCCGAACCGAGGGACACATCTATGGCTACACCTTC.

This clone was observed a few times. The rearrangement joins TRBV4-2 to TRBJ2-1; 9 nucleotides agree with TRBD1. Germline trimming cut 2 bases from V and 2 bases from J; bases unmatched to any gene: 10. Germline V gives CDR1 LGHNA, CDR2 YNFKEQ. The CDR3 is 18 amino acids. CDR3 sequence (DNA): TGTGCCAGCAGCCAACTTGCCCGGACAGGGGAGGCCTACAATGAGCAGTTCTTC. Its protein is CASSQLARTGEAYNEQFF.

V gene TRBV18 combines with J gene TRBJ2-3; 11 bases are shared with TRBD1. CDR1 KGHSH and CDR2 LQKENI come from the germline V gene. The CDR3 has 15 amino acids. With 3 bases clipped from V and 4 bases from J, the junction kept 3 bases outside the gene matches. This CDR3 is CASSPGTGGADTQYF. The CDR3 DNA follows: TGTGCCAGCTCACCCGGGACAGGGGGTGCAGATACGCAGTATTTT.